This TCR beta chain was sequenced during a study of CD4 T cells in relation to SARS-CoV-2 and coronaviruses. The CDR3 has 15 residues. Germline-derived CDR1 and CDR2 are MNHEY and SVGAGI. Between the trimmed V and J ends, which lost 6 bases and 0 bases, there was a span of 11 bases. CD4+ T cells from unexposed donors were obtained before the COVID-19 pandemic (2011-2018). TCRdb keeps only in-frame clones here, not all; method: immunoSEQ multiplex PCR. This sample yields about 70,000 clones, of which about 89% are seen a single time; 1.5% to 2% belongs to the top ten. This TCR derives from a human donor in good health. The sample was memory CD4+ T cells from PBMCs. The chain couples TRBV6-5 to TRBJ2-2; D may match TRBD1 or TRBD2 (7 bases each). CDR3 bases: TGTGCCAGCAGGGGAGGGGGCGCGAACACCGGGGAGCTGTTTTTT. Translated, it gives CASRGGGANTGELFF.